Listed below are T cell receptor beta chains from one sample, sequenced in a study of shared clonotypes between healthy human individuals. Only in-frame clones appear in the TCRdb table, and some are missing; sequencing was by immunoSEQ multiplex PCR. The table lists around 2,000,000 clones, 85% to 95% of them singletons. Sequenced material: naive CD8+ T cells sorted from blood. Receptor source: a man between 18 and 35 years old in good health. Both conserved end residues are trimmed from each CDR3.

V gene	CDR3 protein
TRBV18	ASSPPTSTVEDTQY
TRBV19	ASSLGRGINQPQH
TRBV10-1	ASSDGGIVTDTQY
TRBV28	ASSPSGETSYEQY
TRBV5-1	ASSLGPKGSDTQY
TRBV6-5	ASSYGQGALNTEAF
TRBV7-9	ASSLTMTEQF
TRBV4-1	ASSQVGDLRQF
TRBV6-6	ASSYSQTTNYGYT
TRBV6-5	ASSYGTSKDEQF
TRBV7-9	ASTMPYTDTQY
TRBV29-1	SAHRDRGFGTQY
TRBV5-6	ASSSIDTQY
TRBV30	AWSVSREKLF
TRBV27	ASSPLGPHEQF
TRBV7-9	ASSLVGGIYGYT
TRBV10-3	AIKAGQY
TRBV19	ASSIPDSNTEAF
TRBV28	ASAPTGSSYEQY
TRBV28	ASSFPTGTGGFYEQY
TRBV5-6	ASSLSGGLSYEQY
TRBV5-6	ASSPDRDLSYEQY